This entry describes one T cell receptor (beta chain). Its target is unknown. This sample was taken from a study of cytomegalovirus exposure and HLA in healthy donors. PCR used 60 Vbeta primers and 13 Jbeta primers. Method: immunoSEQ multiplex PCR; TCRdb's copy keeps in-frame clones and lacks some. The table includes roughly 150,000 clones, roughly three quarters detected once. The trim removed 6 bases at V and 5 bases at J, leaving 12 bases unmatched. In germline, CDR1 is KGHSH, CDR2 LQKENI. This CDR3 spans 15 amino acids. Whole-study results and caveats: In a later analysis, common viral pathogens appeared linked to several of the most significant clusters. A reported reduction in N-insertions relative to the approximately 640-donor mean was seen in an Asian-associated ancestry cluster in a later analysis.

Sequencing input: PBMCs. This clonotype originated in a woman between 35 and 50 years old in good health and CMV-seronegative. This chain uses TRBV18 with TRBJ2-7; 8 nucleotides line up with TRBD2. Here the CDR3 DNA reads TGTGCCAGCTCCCCCCAAGGGCGGGAGGCCCACGAGCAGTACTTC. Amino acid sequence: CASSPQGREAHEQYF.